These T cell receptor beta chains were read from a single sample in a study of blood T cell repertoires in COVID-19. Assay used: immunoSEQ multiplex PCR; TCRdb lists only in-frame clones, some missing. Of 50,000 to 70,000 clones listed, roughly 79% are singletons. Sample: peripheral blood. The receptor source for this set is a man between 60 and 75 years old with acute or convalescent COVID-19. The CDR3 runs from the conserved cysteine through the conserved F or W. D genes are given only for firm matches. Size is stated for part of the rows, as once, few or many counts, or as a class when the clone is expanded.

D	size	V	J	DNA	CDR3
.	few	TRBV4-2	TRBJ1-1	TGTGCCAGCAGCCAAGAGACAGCGAACACTGAAGCTTTCTTT	CASSQETANTEAFF
.	.	TRBV11-1	TRBJ2-2	TGTGCCAGCAGCCCGCTAGCTGGTGGGGGGACCGGGGAGCTGTTTTTT	CASSPLAGGGTGELFF
.	few	TRBV5-1	TRBJ2-7	TGCGCCAGCAGCTTGGCGTCCGTATCCTCCTACGAGCAGTACTTC	CASSLASVSSYEQYF
.	once	TRBV11-2	TRBJ1-3	TGTGCCAGCAGCTTAGTTCGTCAGGGGAACACCATATATTTT	CASSLVRQGNTIYF
TRBD1	.	TRBV29-1	TRBJ1-3	TGCAGCGTGGGACAGGGGCTCTCTGGAAACACCATATATTTT	CSVGQGLSGNTIYF
.	.	TRBV4-1	TRBJ1-5	TGCGCCAGCAGCCAAGAAGACAGTTATAGCAATCAGCCCCAGCATTTT	CASSQEDSYSNQPQHF
.	.	TRBV5-5	TRBJ1-1	TGTGCCAGCAGCCAGAACACTGAAGCTTTCTTT	CASSQNTEAFF
.	.	TRBV7-2	TRBJ2-3	TGTGCCAGCAGCTCAGGCCCCCCCACAGATACGCAGTATTTT	CASSSGPPTDTQYF
.	.	TRBV30	TRBJ2-5	TGTGCCTGGATACGACCCCAGGCGGAGACCCAGTACTTC	CAWIRPQAETQYF
TRBD2	.	TRBV5-6	TRBJ2-5	TGTGCCAGCAGCTCCCTCAGCGGGGCCTCGACCCAGTACTTC	CASSSLSGASTQYF
.	.	TRBV10-3	TRBJ1-1	TGTGCCATCAGTGCCCGCCAAGGGTCGGGAAACACTGAAGCTTTCTTT	CAISARQGSGNTEAFF
.	.	TRBV4-1	TRBJ1-2	TGCGCCAGCAGCCAAGAGGACAGTAACTATGGCTACACCTTC	CASSQEDSNYGYTF
.	.	TRBV9	TRBJ2-3	TGTGCCAGCAGCCCTCGGGGGGCCTACGAAGATACGCAGTATTTT	CASSPRGAYEDTQYF
.	.	TRBV7-8	TRBJ1-2	TGTGCCAGCAGCCCAGGACAAATCTATGGCTACACCTTC	CASSPGQIYGYTF
TRBD1	few	TRBV7-9	TRBJ1-1	TGTGCCAGCAGCTTAGGGACAGGTCGCGAAGCTTTCTTT	CASSLGTGREAFF
.	few	TRBV4-1	TRBJ1-6	TGCGCCAGCAGCCAAGGGAGACAGATACGAGATAATTCACCCCTCCACTTT	CASSQGRQIRDNSPLHF
.	few	TRBV30	TRBJ1-6	TGTGCCTCCTACCTTACCGGGTCCTATAATTCACCCCTCCACTTT	CASYLTGSYNSPLHF
TRBD1	.	TRBV6-5	TRBJ1-1	TGTGCCAGCAGGGGGCAGGGGGCGGGGAACACTGAAGCTTTCTTT	CASRGQGAGNTEAFF
TRBD2	once	TRBV18	TRBJ2-1	TGTGCCAGCTCACCAGAGGGACTAGCGGTGGGGGAGCAGTTCTTC	CASSPEGLAVGEQFF
TRBD1	.	TRBV24-1	TRBJ2-1	TGTGCCACCAGTGATCGTCTACCGGGACAGGGATACAATGAGCAGTTCTTC	CATSDRLPGQGYNEQFF
.	.	TRBV30	TRBJ2-3	TGTGCCTGGAGTCGTTTTGTCACAGATACGCAGTATTTT	CAWSRFVTDTQYF
TRBD1	.	TRBV24-1	TRBJ1-2	TGTGCCACCAGTGATTGGCAGGGGGTAGGCGGCTACACCTTC	CATSDWQGVGGYTF
.	.	TRBV4-2	TRBJ2-5	TGTGCCAGCAGCCAATCGAGGGAGACCCAGTACTTC	CASSQSRETQYF
.	few	TRBV5-5	TRBJ1-4	TGTGCCAGCAGCTTGCAATCAGGGAAACTGTTTTTT	CASSLQSGKLFF
.	.	TRBV21-1	TRBJ1-2	TGTGCCAGCAGCACTATTAGCACAGGGAAATATGGCTACACCTTC	CASSTISTGKYGYTF
TRBD2	few	TRBV5-1	TRBJ2-3	TGCGCCAGCAGCTTGGGGCGACTAGCGGGGACAGATACGCAGTATTTT	CASSLGRLAGTDTQYF
TRBD1	.	TRBV5-1	TRBJ1-5	TGCGCCAGCAGCTTGGCTTACGGGACAGATTCCAATCAGCCCCAGCATTTT	CASSLAYGTDSNQPQHF
TRBD1	.	TRBV27	TRBJ2-1	TGTGCCACAGAAACAGGGGGCGGATGGCGCAATGAGCAGTTCTTC	CATETGGGWRNEQFF
.	.	TRBV5-1	TRBJ1-5	TGCGCCAGCAGCTTGGATGGAGGGCGCAGCAAGCCCCAGCATTTT	CASSLDGGRSKPQHF
TRBD1	.	TRBV4-2	TRBJ1-4	TGTGCCAGCAGCCAGGCCAGGACAGGGTCGGGGGAAAAACTGTTTTTT	CASSQARTGSGEKLFF
.	.	TRBV19	TRBJ2-5	TGTGCCAGTAGTAGCCCACGGCAGGGGCAGGAGACCCAGTACTTC	CASSSPRQGQETQYF
TRBD2	.	TRBV19	TRBJ2-3	TGTGCCTCGACGGGAGGGGCTGTGCCCCATACGCAGTATTTT	CASTGGAVPHTQYF
.	.	TRBV28	TRBJ2-1	TGTGCCAGCAGTTACGGGGTATACAATGAGCAGTTCTTC	CASSYGVYNEQFF
TRBD1	.	TRBV24-1	TRBJ1-2	TGTGCCACCAGTGACTCGAGACAGGGGACGGGGGGCTACACCTTC	CATSDSRQGTGGYTF
.	once	TRBV2	TRBJ1-2	TGTGCCAGCACTATTGGGGAGGGCTACACCTTC	CASTIGEGYTF
TRBD1	.	TRBV7-3	TRBJ2-3	TGTGCCAGCAGCCCTGACAGGGCTACCGATACGCAGTATTTT	CASSPDRATDTQYF
TRBD1	.	TRBV29-1	TRBJ1-1	TGCAGCTCAAAGACAGGGGGCCTAGACACTGAAGCTTTCTTT	CSSKTGGLDTEAFF
.	.	TRBV5-5	TRBJ2-2	TGTGCCAGCAGCCCCCCCGGGGGTAGAGGTCCCGGGGAGCTGTTTTTT	CASSPPGGRGPGELFF
TRBD2	.	TRBV11-2	TRBJ2-7	TGTGCCAGCAGCTTAGCTAGCGGCCCGCCCTACGAGCAGTACTTC	CASSLASGPPYEQYF
.	.	TRBV6-5	TRBJ1-2	TGTGCCAGCACCGAGGGGTGGCAGGGGTTCGGCTACACCTTC	CASTEGWQGFGYTF
.	.	TRBV23-1	TRBJ2-2	TGCGCCAGCAGTCACGGACTCGGAAAATCAGGGGAGCTGTTTTTT	CASSHGLGKSGELFF
.	.	TRBV2	TRBJ2-5	TGTGCCAGGGGACTTCGAGGGACGGAGACCCAGTACTTC	CARGLRGTETQYF
.	.	TRBV5-6	TRBJ1-5	TGTGCCAGCAGCTTCTGGACATCCCTGGGTCAGCCCCAGCATTTT	CASSFWTSLGQPQHF
TRBD2	few	TRBV5-4	TRBJ2-1	TGTGCCAGCAGCTCCGGGGGGGCCTTATACAGTGAGCAGTTCTTC	CASSSGGALYSEQFF
.	.	TRBV5-1	TRBJ2-3	TGCGCCAGCAGCTTGCGACAGACCACAGATACGCAGTATTTT	CASSLRQTTDTQYF
.	.	TRBV19	TRBJ2-7	TGTGCCAGTATGGTTAGCGTGGGGAGTGGCGAGCAGTACTTC	CASMVSVGSGEQYF
TRBD1	.	TRBV7-2	TRBJ1-2	TGTGCCAGCAGCTTACTGGGACAGGGAGGCTACACCTTC	CASSLLGQGGYTF
TRBD2	.	TRBV6-5	TRBJ2-1	TGTGCCAGCAGTTACTACCGGCGGGAGGATGAGCAGTTCTTC	CASSYYRREDEQFF
TRBD2	.	TRBV6-4	TRBJ2-7	TGTGCCAGCAGTGAATTCGGACTAGCGGGGTACGAGCAGTACTTC	CASSEFGLAGYEQYF
.	.	TRBV7-3	TRBJ2-1	TGTGCCAGCAGCACTCGACAGGCCAGCTCCTACAATGAGCAGTTCTTC	CASSTRQASSYNEQFF
.	once	TRBV11-2	TRBJ2-5	TGTGCCAGCAGCTTAAGCTACCAAGAGACCCAGTACTTC	CASSLSYQETQYF